This is a list of T cell receptor beta chains from one sample in a study of blood T cell repertoires in COVID-19. Profiling relied on immunoSEQ multiplex PCR, and the TCRdb table lists in-frame clones only, not all of them. The profile shows hundreds of thousands of clones, roughly nine tenths of them singletons. Material for sequencing was PBMCs or T cells enriched from blood (not recorded which). The receptors were sampled from a woman between 40 and 50 years old who had recovered from COVID-19. Both conserved end residues are part of each CDR3. The D gene is left open where the match is weak. Not all rows give a size; the values are once, few, many and, for expanded clones, a class.

clone size: .; V gene: TRBV6-2/TRBV6-3; D gene: .; J gene: TRBJ1-5; CDR3 DNA: TGTGCCAGCAGTTACATAGCGAGGGCGGGCAATCAGCCCCAGCATTTT; CDR3 protein: CASSYIARAGNQPQHF
clone size: .; V gene: TRBV24-1; D gene: .; J gene: TRBJ2-5; CDR3 DNA: TGTGCCACCAGTGATTTTGGCAGCCAAGAGACCCAGTACTTC; CDR3 protein: CATSDFGSQETQYF
clone size: .; V gene: TRBV5-4; D gene: TRBD2; J gene: TRBJ2-7; CDR3 DNA: TGTGCCAGCAGCCCGGGACTAGTTCCCCACGAGCAGTACTTC; CDR3 protein: CASSPGLVPHEQYF
clone size: .; V gene: TRBV6-2/TRBV6-3; D gene: TRBD2; J gene: TRBJ2-1; CDR3 DNA: TGTGCCAGCAGTCTCGTTTGGGGGACTAGCACCAATGAGCAGTTCTTC; CDR3 protein: CASSLVWGTSTNEQFF
clone size: .; V gene: TRBV5-1; D gene: TRBD2; J gene: TRBJ2-7; CDR3 DNA: TGCGCCAGCAGCACCTCCCCGGGACTAGCGGGAGCAGCCTACGAGCAGTACTTC; CDR3 protein: CASSTSPGLAGAAYEQYF
clone size: many; V gene: TRBV4-3; D gene: TRBD1; J gene: TRBJ2-1; CDR3 DNA: TGCGCCAGCAGCCAGGCGGACAGGGGGCTGAATGAGCAGTTCTTC; CDR3 protein: CASSQADRGLNEQFF
clone size: .; V gene: TRBV6-5; D gene: .; J gene: TRBJ1-2; CDR3 DNA: TGTGCCAGCATGGGGCAACCCTATGACGGCTACACCTTC; CDR3 protein: CASMGQPYDGYTF
clone size: .; V gene: TRBV10-1; D gene: .; J gene: TRBJ2-3; CDR3 DNA: TGCGCCAGCAGTGACCCAGACATTGATACGCAGTATTTT; CDR3 protein: CASSDPDIDTQYF
clone size: many; V gene: TRBV5-6; D gene: .; J gene: TRBJ1-5; CDR3 DNA: TGTGCCAGCAGCTTGGGGGGGCTGGGTCAGCCCCAGCATTTT; CDR3 protein: CASSLGGLGQPQHF
clone size: .; V gene: TRBV6-2/TRBV6-3; D gene: TRBD1; J gene: TRBJ1-5; CDR3 DNA: TGTGCCAGCAGTCGGGACAGGGGGCGACGTCAGCCCCAGCATTTT; CDR3 protein: CASSRDRGRRQPQHF